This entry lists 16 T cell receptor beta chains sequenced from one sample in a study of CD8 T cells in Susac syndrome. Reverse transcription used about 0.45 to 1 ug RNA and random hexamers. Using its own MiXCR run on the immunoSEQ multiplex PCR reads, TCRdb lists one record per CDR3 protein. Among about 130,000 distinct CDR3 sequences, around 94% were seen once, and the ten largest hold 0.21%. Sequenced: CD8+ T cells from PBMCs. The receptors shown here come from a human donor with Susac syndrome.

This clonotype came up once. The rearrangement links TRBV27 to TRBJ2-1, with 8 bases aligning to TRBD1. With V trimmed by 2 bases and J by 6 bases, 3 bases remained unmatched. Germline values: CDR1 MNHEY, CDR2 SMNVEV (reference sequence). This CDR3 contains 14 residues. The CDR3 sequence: CASSLQDRANEQFF. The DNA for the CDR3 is TGTGCCAGCAGTTTACAGGACAGGGCCAATGAGCAGTTCTTC.

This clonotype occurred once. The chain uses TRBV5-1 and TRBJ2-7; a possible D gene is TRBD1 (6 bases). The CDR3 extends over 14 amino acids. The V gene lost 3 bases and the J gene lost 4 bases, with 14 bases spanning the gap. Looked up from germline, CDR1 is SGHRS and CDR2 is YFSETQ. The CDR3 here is CASSSPGQQYEQYF. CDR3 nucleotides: TGCGCCAGCAGCTCACCGGGACAACAATACGAGCAGTACTTC.

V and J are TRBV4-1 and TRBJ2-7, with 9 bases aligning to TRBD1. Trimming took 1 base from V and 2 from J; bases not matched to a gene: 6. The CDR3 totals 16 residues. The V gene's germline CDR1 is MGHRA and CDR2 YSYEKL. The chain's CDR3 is CASSQGGTGLAYEQYF. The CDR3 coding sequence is TGCGCCAGCAGCCAAGGGGGGACAGGGTTGGCCTACGAGCAGTACTTC.

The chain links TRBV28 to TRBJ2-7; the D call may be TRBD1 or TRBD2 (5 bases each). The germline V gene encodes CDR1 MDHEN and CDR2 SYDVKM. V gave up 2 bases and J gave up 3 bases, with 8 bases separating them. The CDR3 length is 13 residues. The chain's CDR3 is CASSLTGLYEQYF. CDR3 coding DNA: TGTGCCAGCAGTTTAACGGGGCTCTACGAGCAGTACTTC.

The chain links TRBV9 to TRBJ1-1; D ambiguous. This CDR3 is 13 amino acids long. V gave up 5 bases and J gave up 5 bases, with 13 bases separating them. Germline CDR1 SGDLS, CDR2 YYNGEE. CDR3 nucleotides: TGTGCCAGCAGTGTTGGCGGGGAGACTGAAGCTTTCTTT. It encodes CASSVGGETEAFF.

The CDR3 region has the DNA TGTGCCAGCAACCACGCGCACGCGCCCTACAATGAGCAGTTCTTC. This sequence encodes CASNHAHAPYNEQFF. This chain uses TRBV2 with TRBJ2-1; D remains unclear. The CDR3 totals 15 residues. The germline gives CDR1 SNHLY, CDR2 FYNNEI. V dropped 7 bases and J dropped 2 bases, with 15 bases sitting between them.

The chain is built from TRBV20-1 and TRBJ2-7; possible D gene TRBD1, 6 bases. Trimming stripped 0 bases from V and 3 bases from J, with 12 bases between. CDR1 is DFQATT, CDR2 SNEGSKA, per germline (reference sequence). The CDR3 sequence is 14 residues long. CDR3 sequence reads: CSARDEGDLYEQYF. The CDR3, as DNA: TGCAGTGCTAGAGATGAGGGGGACCTCTACGAGCAGTACTTC.

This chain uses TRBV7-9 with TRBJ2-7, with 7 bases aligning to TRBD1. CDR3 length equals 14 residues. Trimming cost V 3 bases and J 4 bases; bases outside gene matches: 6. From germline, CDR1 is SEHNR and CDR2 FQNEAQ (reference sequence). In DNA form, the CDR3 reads TGTGCCAGCAGCTTGGTGGACAGGTGGTACGAGCAGTACTTC. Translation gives CASSLVDRWYEQYF.

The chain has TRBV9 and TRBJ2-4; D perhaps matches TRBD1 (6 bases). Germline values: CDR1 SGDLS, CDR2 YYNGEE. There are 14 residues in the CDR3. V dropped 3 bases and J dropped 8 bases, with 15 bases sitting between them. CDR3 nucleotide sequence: TGTGCCAGCAGCGAGGGAGACAGGTCGGACATTCAGTACTTC. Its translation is CASSEGDRSDIQYF.

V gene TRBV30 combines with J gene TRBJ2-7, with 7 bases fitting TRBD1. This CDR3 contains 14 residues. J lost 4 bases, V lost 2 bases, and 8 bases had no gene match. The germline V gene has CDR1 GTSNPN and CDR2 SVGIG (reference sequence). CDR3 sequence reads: CAWSPTGAAYEQYF. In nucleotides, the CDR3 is TGTGCCTGGAGTCCAACAGGGGCAGCTTACGAGCAGTACTTC.

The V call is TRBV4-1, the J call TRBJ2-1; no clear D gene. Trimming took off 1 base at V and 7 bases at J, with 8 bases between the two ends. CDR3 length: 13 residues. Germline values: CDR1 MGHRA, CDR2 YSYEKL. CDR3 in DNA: TGCGCCAGCAGCCAAGGGCCGGATAATGAGCAGTTCTTC. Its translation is CASSQGPDNEQFF.

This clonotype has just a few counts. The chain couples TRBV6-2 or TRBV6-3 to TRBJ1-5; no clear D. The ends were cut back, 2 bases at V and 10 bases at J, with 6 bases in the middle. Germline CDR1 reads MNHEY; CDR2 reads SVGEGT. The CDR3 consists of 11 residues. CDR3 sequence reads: CASSYPSPQHF. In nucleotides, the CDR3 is TGTGCCAGCAGTTACCCTTCCCCCCAGCATTTT.

The CDR3 is CSARDGGLEQYF. As DNA, the CDR3 is TGCAGTGCTAGAGATGGGGGATTGGAGCAGTACTTC. The chain combines TRBV20-1 with TRBJ2-7; possibly TRBD1 or TRBD2 for D (5 bases each). The CDR3 runs 12 residues. Germline assignment: CDR1 DFQATT and CDR2 SNEGSKA (reference sequence). With 0 bases removed from V and 7 bases from J, the gap between germline ends came to 10 bases.

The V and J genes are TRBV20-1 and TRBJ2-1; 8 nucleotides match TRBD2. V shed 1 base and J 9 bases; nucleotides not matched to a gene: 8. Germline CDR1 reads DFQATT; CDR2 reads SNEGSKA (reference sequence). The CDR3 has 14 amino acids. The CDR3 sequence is CSARASGGPSEQFF. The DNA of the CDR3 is TGCAGTGCTAGAGCATCGGGAGGGCCTAGTGAGCAGTTCTTC.

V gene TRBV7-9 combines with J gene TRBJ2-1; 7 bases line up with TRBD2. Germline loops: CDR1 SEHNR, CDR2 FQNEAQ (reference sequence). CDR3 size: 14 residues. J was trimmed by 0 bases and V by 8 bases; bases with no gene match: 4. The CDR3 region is CASSVAGSYNEQFF. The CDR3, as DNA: TGTGCCAGCTCAGTAGCGGGCTCCTACAATGAGCAGTTCTTC.

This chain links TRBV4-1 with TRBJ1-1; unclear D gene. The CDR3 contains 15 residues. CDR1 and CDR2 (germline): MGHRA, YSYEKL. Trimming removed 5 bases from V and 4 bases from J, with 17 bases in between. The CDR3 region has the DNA TGCGCCAGCAGCGCAACTTCAAGGGCCGTCACTGAAGCTTTCTTT. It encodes CASSATSRAVTEAFF.